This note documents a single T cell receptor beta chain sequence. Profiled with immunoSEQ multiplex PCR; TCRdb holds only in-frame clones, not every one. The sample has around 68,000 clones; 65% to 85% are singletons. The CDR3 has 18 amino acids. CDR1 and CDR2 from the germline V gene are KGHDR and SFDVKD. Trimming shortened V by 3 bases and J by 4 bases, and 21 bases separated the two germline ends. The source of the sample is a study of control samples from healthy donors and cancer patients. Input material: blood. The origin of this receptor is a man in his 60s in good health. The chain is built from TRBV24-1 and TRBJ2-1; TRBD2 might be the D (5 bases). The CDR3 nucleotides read TGTGCCACCAGTGATCCAAACATGGAGGTGGGGTTATACAATGAGCAGTTCTTC. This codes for CATSDPNMEVGLYNEQFF.